What follows are 19 T cell receptor beta chains derived from one specimen sequenced in a study of blood T cell repertoires in COVID-19. Generated by immunoSEQ multiplex PCR, the TCRdb table keeps only in-frame clones and is missing some. The data hold around 69,000 clones, with 80% to 85% observed a single time. Sequencing input: peripheral blood. These receptors were obtained from a middle-aged man with active COVID-19.

The chain combines TRBV23-1 with TRBJ2-5, with TRBD2 matching over 11 bases. TRBV23-1 counts as an open reading frame of uncertain function. This CDR3 region has 17 residues. V was pared by 4 bases and J by 4 bases, with 11 bases of the junction left unmatched. DNA of the CDR3: TGCGCCAGCAGTCTGGAGGCTAGCGGGGGGCTTAGAGAGACCCAGTACTTC. It specifies CASSLEASGGLRETQYF.

In its sample, this clone was seen a few times. The chain uses TRBV6-5 and TRBJ1-2; 8 bases are shared with TRBD1. The CDR3 is made up of 15 amino acids. Trimming removed 4 bases from V and 4 bases from J; junction bases left unmatched: 8. Germline CDR1 MNHEY, CDR2 SVGAGI. The CDR3 is CASSSPGQGTYGYTF. CDR3 DNA: TGTGCCAGCAGTTCCCCCGGACAGGGTACCTATGGCTACACCTTC.

The chain has TRBV20-1 and TRBJ2-3, with D perhaps matching TRBD2 (7 bases). The CDR3 extends over 16 amino acids. V lost 3 bases and J lost 2, with 18 bases in between. Germline V CDR1 and CDR2: DFQATT, SNEGSKA (reference sequence). The CDR3 loop reads CSASSPGGPNTDTQYF. DNA for the CDR3: TGCAGTGCTAGTAGTCCCGGGGGGCCTAACACAGATACGCAGTATTTT.

V usage is TRBV4-3 and J usage is TRBJ2-1; D uncertain. Germline CDR1 reads LGHNA; CDR2 reads YSLEER. There are 16 residues in the CDR3. V was clipped by 0 bases and J by 3 bases, with 12 bases between them. CDR3 sequence: CASSQEKQIFYNEQFF. Written as DNA, the CDR3 is TGCGCCAGCAGCCAAGAAAAACAGATATTCTACAATGAGCAGTTCTTC.

J is TRBJ1-2 and V is TRBV30; 8 positions match TRBD1. Germline lookup yields CDR1 GTSNPN and CDR2 SVGIG (reference sequence). V shed 7 bases, J shed 4 bases, and the junction held 8 bases outside the gene matches. This CDR3 has 13 residues. The CDR3 here is CAYTTTGVYGYTF. CDR3 in DNA: TGTGCCTACACAACGACAGGGGTCTATGGCTACACCTTC.

V is TRBV27 and J is TRBJ1-1; the D is unclear. The CDR3 runs to 16 residues. V gave up 1 base and J gave up 1 base, with 13 bases separating them. The V gene's germline CDR1 is MNHEY and CDR2 SMNVEV (reference sequence). The CDR3, as DNA: TGTGCCAGCAGTTTATGGTGGGAGGGCCCGAACACTGAAGCTTTCTTT. Residues: CASSLWWEGPNTEAFF.

The table lists this clone with a few counts. V is TRBV6-6 and J is TRBJ1-5; TRBD1 matches 9 bases. Germline V CDR1 and CDR2: MNHNY, SVGAGI (reference sequence). The CDR3 length is 15 residues. Trimming cost V 7 bases and J 7 bases; bases outside gene matches: 11. The CDR3 nucleotides read TGTGCCAGCACCACCACAGGGGGCGGGAGGCAGCCCCAGCATTTT. It yields the protein CASTTTGGGRQPQHF.

The chain has TRBV4-1 and TRBJ1-1; TRBD1 might be the D (6 bases). The CDR3 runs to 17 residues. Deletions cut 1 base from V and 5 bases from J, with 20 bases between. Germline CDR1 reads MGHRA; CDR2 reads YSYEKL. CDR3 in amino acids: CASSQVRGAQGRTEAFF. The DNA for the CDR3 is TGCGCCAGCAGCCAAGTGCGGGGGGCACAGGGAAGGACTGAAGCTTTCTTT.

The gene calls are TRBV19 and TRBJ2-5; D perhaps matches TRBD1 (6 bases). Trimming stripped 6 bases from V and 2 bases from J, with 19 bases between. This CDR3 contains 16 residues. Germline CDR1 is LNHDA and CDR2 is SQIVND (reference sequence). Written as DNA, the CDR3 is TGTGCCAGTAGGCTGACAGATAACAGGGCACAAGAGACCCAGTACTTC. Residues: CASRLTDNRAQETQYF.

This clone was picked up a small number of times. The chain has TRBV5-5 and TRBJ1-5; 9 nucleotides agree with TRBD1. The CDR3 is 16 residues long. CDR1 and CDR2 (germline): SGHKS, YYEKEE (reference sequence). V dropped 0 bases and J dropped 4; count of bases not matched to a gene: 5. CDR3 sequence (DNA): TGTGCCAGCAGCTTGGGGACAGGGGCCATAAATCAGCCCCAGCATTTT. The encoded protein is CASSLGTGAINQPQHF.

CDR3 protein: CASSYLRGPGADTQYF. In nucleotides, the CDR3 is TGTGCCAGCAGTTACCTTAGAGGACCAGGGGCAGATACGCAGTATTTT. The rearrangement uses TRBV6-5 and TRBJ2-3; TRBD1 might be the D (6 bases). Trimming stripped 2 bases from V and 4 bases from J, with 16 bases between. Germline-derived CDR1 and CDR2 are MNHEY and SVGAGI. This CDR3 comprises 16 residues.

The chain couples TRBV2 to TRBJ1-1; D is ambiguous. Germline V gene data show CDR1 as SNHLY and CDR2 as FYNNEI. The CDR3 has 14 amino acids. The V gene lost 7 bases and the J gene lost 4 bases, with 16 bases spanning the gap. CDR3 sequence: CASTLGGEGTEAFF. CDR3 DNA: TGTGCCAGCACTCTCGGTGGGGAGGGCACTGAAGCTTTCTTT.

The chain employs TRBV18 and TRBJ1-1, with 10 bases identical to TRBD1. The CDR3 consists of 14 residues. Per germline, CDR1 KGHSH and CDR2 LQKENI. J gave up 5 bases and V 6 bases, and 6 bases lay outside the gene matches. The CDR3: CASSRGQGVTEAFF. CDR3 sequence (DNA): TGTGCCAGCTCTCGAGGACAGGGGGTTACTGAAGCTTTCTTT.

This rearrangement joins TRBV4-1 to TRBJ2-5; weak D call: TRBD2 (5 bases). V lost 2 bases and J lost 5, with 21 bases in between. Germline assignment: CDR1 MGHRA and CDR2 YSYEKL. The CDR3 extends over 17 amino acids. This chain's CDR3 is CASSQYPFERPGETQYF. The DNA of the CDR3 is TGCGCCAGCAGCCAATACCCCTTCGAGCGCCCGGGGGAGACCCAGTACTTC.

The chain carries TRBV19 and TRBJ1-2; no definite D call. This CDR3 is built from 12 residues. V shed 10 bases and J shed 4 bases, with 13 bases lying between them. Germline lookup yields CDR1 LNHDA and CDR2 SQIVND (reference sequence). Here the CDR3 DNA reads TGTGCCATTAGGCGGGTCCCCTATGGCTACACCTTC. Residues: CAIRRVPYGYTF.

The chain carries TRBV4-1 and TRBJ1-5; D is unclear. V was pared by 1 base and J by 5 bases, with 12 bases between. This CDR3 spans 15 amino acids. Germline V gene sequence: CDR1 MGHRA, CDR2 YSYEKL. The CDR3 protein is CASSQAPARDQPQHF. DNA of the CDR3: TGCGCCAGCAGCCAAGCTCCAGCCCGGGATCAGCCCCAGCATTTT.

V usage is TRBV25-1 and J usage is TRBJ1-2, with D maybe TRBD1 (6 bases). The germline gives CDR1 MGHDK, CDR2 SYGVNS. The CDR3 contains 15 residues. V was trimmed by 3 bases and J by 5 bases, leaving 16 bases between them. CDR3 protein: CASSDPEDRIYGYTF. As DNA, the CDR3 is TGTGCCAGCAGTGACCCGGAAGACAGGATTTATGGCTACACCTTC.

V is TRBV6-6 and J is TRBJ2-3, with D tentatively TRBD2 (5 bases). V lost 8 bases to trimming and J lost 2 bases, with 17 bases between them. The CDR3 spans 15 residues. Germline CDR1 reads MNHNY; CDR2 reads SVGAGI (reference sequence). In DNA, the CDR3 is TGTGCCAGCGGTCTCTTCGGGGTTAACACAGATACGCAGTATTTT. Amino acid sequence: CASGLFGVNTDTQYF.

J is TRBJ1-5 and V is TRBV7-9; a possible D gene is TRBD1 (6 bases). Germline V gene sequence: CDR1 SEHNR, CDR2 FQNEAQ (reference sequence). Trimming removed 5 bases at V and 4 bases at J, with 15 bases between. The CDR3 consists of 15 residues. DNA for the CDR3: TGTGCCAGCAGCACCTCGGGGGGCGCAAATCAGCCCCAGCATTTT. The encoded protein is CASSTSGGANQPQHF.